This TCR beta chain is from a study of T-cell reconstitution after alpha-beta-depleted transplantation in children. Preparation of the TCRbeta library used unique molecular identifiers. TCRdb independently ran MiXCR on the PCR reads; one entry per CDR3 protein. The sample lists 350,000 to 400,000 distinct CDR3 sequences, roughly 20% occurring once. This clonotype has more than one count but fewer than ten. The CDR3 contains 13 residues. The V gene's germline CDR1 is SGHRS and CDR2 YFSETQ. V gave up 4 bases and J gave up 7 bases, with 12 bases separating them. The clonotype originates from a human donor who donated a stem cell graft to a child with acute myeloid leukemia. This chain uses TRBV5-1 with TRBJ2-1; TRBD2 might be the D (6 bases). Sample: PBMCs from the stem cell graft donor, taken from the stem cell graft. CDR3 in DNA: TGCGCCAGCAGCCAAACCCGGGGGAATGAGCAGTTCTTC. Protein: CASSQTRGNEQFF.